The 25 T cell receptor beta chains presented below share a single source sample, sequenced in a study of CD8 T cells in ankylosing spondylitis (dated by TCRdb to 2016 to 2017). Results and caveats for the whole study, not just this receptor: A TCR beta motif made up of several highly homologous amino acid variants appeared to be characteristic of blood from ankylosing spondylitis patients.

Antigens for these TCRs are unknown. Library preparation employed 5' RACE. Sequencing instrument: Illumina HiSeq 2500. TCRdb itself trimmed the public reads at Q25 with fastp, ran MiXCR and retained productive beta chains. Entries that share a CDR3 protein sequence are merged under the most common genes and DNA. This sample holds roughly 700,000 distinct CDR3 sequences; around 19% were observed only once. The ten most abundant clones make up about 19% of the sample. The sequenced material came from blood, either unsorted or a sorted T cell fraction (not recorded which). The origin of the receptors is a male donor with ankylosing spondylitis.

The chain couples TRBV4-1 to TRBJ2-1; possible D gene TRBD2, 6 bases. Trimming pared 0 bases from V and 8 bases from J, leaving 17 bases between. The CDR3 runs to 16 residues. CDR1 is MGHRA, CDR2 YSYEKL, per germline. The CDR3 protein is CASSQDSGLLSYEQFF. The DNA for the CDR3 is TGCGCCAGCAGCCAAGATTCGGGACTTCTTTCCTATGAGCAGTTCTTC.

The chain has TRBV20-1 and TRBJ2-7, with no clear D. With 1 base removed from V and 4 bases from J, the gap between germline ends came to 11 bases. Germline CDR1 DFQATT, CDR2 SNEGSKA (reference sequence). The CDR3 runs to 13 residues. The CDR3 DNA sequence: TGCAGTGCTAGAGTCCCTTTAGGTTACGAGCAGTACTTC. Translation: CSARVPLGYEQYF.

This clonotype was found once. V usage is TRBV27 and J usage is TRBJ2-7; TRBD1 might be the D (5 bases). V lost 3 bases and J lost 1, with 10 bases in between. The CDR3 has 14 amino acids. The germline V gene encodes CDR1 MNHEY and CDR2 SMNVEV (reference sequence). CDR3: CASSFGAGSYEQYF. The CDR3 DNA reads TGTGCCAGCAGTTTTGGGGCAGGTTCCTACGAGCAGTACTTC.

The chain combines TRBV9 with TRBJ2-6; D gene uncertain. In germline, CDR1 is SGDLS, CDR2 YYNGEE. Trimming left V 4 bases short and J 0 bases short, with 8 bases between. CDR3 length: 15 amino acids. The DNA of the CDR3 is TGTGCCAGCAGCAAACAGAGCTCTGGGGCCAACGTCCTGACTTTC. Translating gives CASSKQSSGANVLTF.

A few counts support this clonotype. The rearrangement uses TRBV11-2 and TRBJ2-3; D is unclear. Trimming removed 0 bases from V and 6 bases from J, with 13 bases in between. CDR3 length: 15 amino acids. Germline CDR1 reads SGHAT; CDR2 reads FQNNGV. The CDR3 DNA is TGTGCCAGCAGCTTAGAGGCCCGAGATTGGGATACGCAGTATTTT. Protein product: CASSLEARDWDTQYF.

In its sample, this clonotype was seen a few times. This chain links TRBV29-1 with TRBJ1-3; D not resolved. CDR3 length: 14 amino acids. The V gene's germline CDR1 is SQVTM and CDR2 ANQGSEA. Trimming left V 5 bases short and J 3 bases short, with 14 bases between. CDR3: CSVSLAARGNTIYF. As DNA, the CDR3 is TGCAGCGTTAGTCTGGCGGCGCGTGGAAACACCATATATTTT.

The chain couples TRBV7-9 to TRBJ2-2; D is perhaps TRBD1 or TRBD2 (5 bases each). V dropped 11 bases and J dropped 5 bases, with 24 bases sitting between them. The germline V gene encodes CDR1 SEHNR and CDR2 FQNEAQ (reference sequence). The CDR3 runs to 16 residues. CDR3 sequence (DNA): TGTGCCTCCTCGCCTCTCTCGGGGACGCTGACCGGGGAGCTGTTTTTT. It yields the protein CASSPLSGTLTGELFF.

The V call is TRBV20-1, the J call TRBJ2-3, with D possibly matching TRBD2 (6 bases). The CDR3 is made up of 13 amino acids. The germline V gene encodes CDR1 DFQATT and CDR2 SNEGSKA (reference sequence). The CDR3 nucleotides read TGCAGCCTCCGGGCCCCGGGGGTAAATACGCAGTATTTT. This gives the protein CSLRAPGVNTQYF.

This clonotype has only a few counts. The rearrangement links TRBV12-3 or TRBV12-4 to TRBJ2-7; 7 bases match TRBD2. Trimming cost V 5 bases and J 2 bases; bases outside gene matches: 12. There are 16 residues in the CDR3. CDR3 loop: CASSLAGALSPYEQYF. The DNA for the CDR3 is TGTGCCAGCAGTCTCGCGGGAGCCTTATCGCCCTACGAGCAGTACTTC.

This chain joins TRBV4-2 and TRBJ2-2; D tentatively fits TRBD1 or TRBD2 (6 bases each). Trimming took 2 bases from V and 1 from J, leaving 11 bases between them. Germline V lookup: CDR1 LGHNA, CDR2 YNFKEQ. The CDR3 extends over 16 amino acids. This chain's CDR3 is CASSQKGGLNTGELFF. The CDR3 DNA sequence: TGTGCCAGCAGCCAAAAGGGGGGCCTGAACACCGGGGAGCTGTTTTTT.

The chain uses TRBV6-2 or TRBV6-3 and TRBJ1-5; D may be TRBD1 (5 bases). Trimming removed 2 bases at V and 2 bases at J, with 7 bases between. The CDR3 has 14 amino acids. Germline CDR1 MNHEY, CDR2 SVGEGT. The CDR3 sequence is CASSYGGRNQPQHF. CDR3 nucleotides: TGTGCCAGCAGTTACGGGGGACGCAATCAGCCCCAGCATTTT.

The table lists this clonotype with a few counts. The V gene is TRBV12-3 or TRBV12-4, the J gene TRBJ1-3; D call uncertain. V was trimmed by 3 bases and J by 0 bases, leaving 12 bases between them. The CDR3 consists of 16 residues. The CDR3 DNA is TGTGCCAGCAGTTTGCTCTCCATGAACTCTGGAAACACCATATATTTT. This codes for CASSLLSMNSGNTIYF.

The CDR3 region has the DNA TGTGCCAGCAGTTTTCCCGGGACTCACAATGAGCAGTTCTTC. Residues: CASSFPGTHNEQFF. The rearrangement uses TRBV12-3 or TRBV12-4 and TRBJ2-1, with a weak D call TRBD2 (6 bases). There are 14 residues in the CDR3. V lost 3 bases and J lost 5, with 11 bases in between.

The chain links TRBV6-1 to TRBJ2-7, with a tentative D call TRBD1 (7 bases). V dropped 8 bases and J dropped 7 bases, with 21 bases sitting between them. Germline V gives CDR1 MNHNS, CDR2 SASEGT. The CDR3 loop spans 14 amino acids. The CDR3 reads CASLGQVGGGEQYF. The DNA of the CDR3 is TGTGCCAGCCTTGGACAGGTCGGAGGGGGGGAGCAGTACTTC.

The chain links TRBV6-5 to TRBJ1-2, with 9 bases that match TRBD1. After removal of 2 bases from V and 5 bases from J, the junction contained 9 bases not matched to a gene. This CDR3 has 16 amino acids. The germline V gene encodes CDR1 MNHEY and CDR2 SVGAGI. CDR3 residues: CASSYAWTGEGYGYTF. CDR3 DNA sequence: TGTGCCAGCAGTTACGCGTGGACAGGGGAGGGATATGGCTACACCTTC.

This clonotype was seen a single time. This chain connects TRBV10-3 to TRBJ1-1; D is unclear. The CDR3 spans 14 residues. The ends were cut back, 3 bases at V and 2 bases at J, with 10 bases in the middle. The germline V gene has CDR1 ENHRY and CDR2 SYGVKD. CDR3 nucleotides: TGTGCCATCAGTGATTGGAAGGGAAACACTGAAGCTTTCTTT. Protein sequence: CAISDWKGNTEAFF.

The CDR3 protein is CASRSGSYHEQFF. DNA for the CDR3: TGTGCCAGCCGGAGTGGATCTTACCATGAGCAGTTCTTC. The chain carries TRBV27 and TRBJ2-1; D remains ambiguous. Germline CDR1 reads MNHEY; CDR2 reads SMNVEV (reference sequence). V lost 8 bases, J lost 8 bases, and 16 bases lay in between. The CDR3 is 13 residues long.

V and J are TRBV7-9 and TRBJ2-1, with D tentatively TRBD2 (5 bases). Looked up from germline, CDR1 is SEHNR and CDR2 is FQNEAQ (reference sequence). The CDR3 loop spans 15 amino acids. V was cut by 7 bases and J by 3 bases, with 16 bases left in between. The CDR3 is CASTRGSVGYNEQFF. The CDR3 nucleotides read TGTGCCAGCACCCGAGGGAGTGTGGGCTACAATGAGCAGTTCTTC.

This clonotype was seen a few times. The rearrangement uses TRBV15 and TRBJ1-6; the match to TRBD1 covers 10 bases. CDR1 and CDR2 (germline): LNHNV, YYDKDF (reference sequence). This CDR3 has 17 amino acids. The V segment lost 0 bases and the J segment 8 bases; nucleotides outside the gene matches: 7. CDR3: CATSRDGDRGVYSPLHF. As DNA, the CDR3 is TGTGCCACCAGCAGAGATGGGGACAGGGGAGTATATTCACCCCTCCACTTT.

Comments on this clonotype: No conserved phenylalanine or tryptophan ends this CDR3, so it is likely a read error. The chain combines TRBV7-2 with TRBJ1-1; D unresolved. Trimming shortened V by 2 bases and J by 3 bases, and 7 bases separated the two germline ends. This CDR3 comprises 13 residues. CDR1 and CDR2 from the germline V gene are SGHTA and FQGNSA. The CDR3 loop reads CASSLFKDTEAFY. In DNA form, the CDR3 reads TGTGCCAGCAGCTTATTTAAGGACACTGAAGCTTTCTAT.

This chain links TRBV5-1 with TRBJ1-1; 7 bases are shared with TRBD1. The J segment lost 1 base and the V segment lost 3 bases, leaving 6 bases of the junction unmatched. The CDR3 has 15 amino acids. CDR1 and CDR2 (germline): SGHRS, YFSETQ. The CDR3 DNA reads as TGCGCCAGCAGCTCCGAACAGGGGCCGAACACTGAAGCTTTCTTT. Protein sequence: CASSSEQGPNTEAFF.

This clonotype was seen a handful of times. V usage is TRBV15 and J usage is TRBJ1-2, with a tentative D call TRBD1 (5 bases). The germline gives CDR1 LNHNV, CDR2 YYDKDF (reference sequence). The V end lost 2 bases, the J end lost 5 bases, and 12 bases lay between the germline ends. The CDR3 consists of 14 residues. The CDR3 reads CATSRLRDGYGYTF. The CDR3 DNA sequence: TGTGCCACCAGCAGACTCCGGGACGGTTATGGCTACACCTTC.

This clonotype has at least ten counts. The chain is built from TRBV20-1 and TRBJ2-7; tentatively, D is TRBD2 (6 bases). Trimming removed 6 bases from V and 3 bases from J, with 15 bases in between. The CDR3 is made up of 13 amino acids. Germline V gives CDR1 DFQATT, CDR2 SNEGSKA (reference sequence). CDR3: CSANGGGVYEQYF. The CDR3 nucleotides read TGCAGTGCAAACGGTGGCGGGGTCTACGAGCAGTACTTC.

As DNA, the CDR3 is TGTGCCAGCAGCTTGTCTAGCGGGAGGGGGGTTGAGCAGTTCTTC. It codes for CASSLSSGRGVEQFF. The rearrangement uses TRBV5-6 and TRBJ2-1, with TRBD2 matching 12 bases. CDR1 SGHDT and CDR2 YYEEEE come from the germline V gene. V was clipped by 1 base and J by 9 bases; unmatched bases: 5. This CDR3 comprises 15 residues.

CDR3: CATSCPPYEQYF. CDR3 sequence (DNA): TGTGCCACCAGTTGCCCCCCCTACGAGCAGTACTTC. The chain employs TRBV24-1 and TRBJ2-7; D is unclear. Deletions cut 6 bases from V and 2 bases from J, with 7 bases between. Germline CDR1 KGHDR, CDR2 SFDVKD. The CDR3 length is 12 residues.